This T cell receptor (beta chain) comes out of a study of post-analysis software for immune sequencing data. Worth noting for this clonotype: Its antigen is still unknown.

V shed 2 bases and J shed 0 bases, with 14 bases lying between them. The CDR3 sequence is 15 residues long. Germline V gene sequence: CDR1 DFQATT, CDR2 SNEGSKA (reference sequence). Findings and caveats of the study: When patients were compared with controls, about five TRBV segments were more frequent, TRBV5-6, TRBV5-1 and TRBV20-1 among them. Normalized Chao1 diversity in multiple sclerosis patients fell significantly below that of controls.

The TCR beta cDNA libraries carried unique molecular identifiers. TCRdb reanalysed the PCR reads using MiXCR and keeps one entry per CDR3 protein. Of roughly 800,000 distinct CDR3 sequences in the sample, roughly 46% are singletons; the top ten hold just under 5%. Input material: blood. The genes are TRBV20-1 and TRBJ2-7, with a possible D match to TRBD1 (6 bases). The sequence derives from a girl between 5 and 17 years old with multiple sclerosis. The CDR3 DNA sequence: TGCAGTGCTAGACGTTTCCCGGGACACTCCTACGAGCAGTACTTC. It is translated as CSARRFPGHSYEQYF.